The entry that follows covers one T cell receptor (beta chain) sequence. No antigen is known for it. The CDR3 has 15 residues. V was clipped by 1 base and J by 6 bases; unmatched bases: 6. Germline CDR1 is SGDLS and CDR2 is YYNGEE. This record belongs to a study of cytomegalovirus exposure and HLA in healthy donors. Whole-study context: Unique TCRs from HLA-typed donors, about 85 million of them, were held in an early data release.

Primers for the PCR totalled 60 Vbeta and 13 Jbeta. Authors' methods: Unique TCR beta chains numbered around 80 million in a later analysis, with about 9.9 million shared. Assay used: immunoSEQ multiplex PCR; TCRdb lists only in-frame clones, some missing. That table gives V, J and clone size, and the DNA gave D and trimming. The record lists roughly 88,000 clones, of which the ten most abundant hold 15% to 19%. Whole-study findings and limits: The productive fraction for most TCR beta V segments was about 90% or about 30% in an earlier analysis. Available immune exposure information was restricted to CMV serostatus only.

The receptor comes from a man aged 50 or older in good health and CMV-seropositive. The sample was PBMCs. The rearrangement links TRBV9 to TRBJ2-3; 9 positions match TRBD1. CDR3 sequence reads: CASSVIGTGTDTQYF. As DNA, the CDR3 is TGTGCCAGCAGCGTAATTGGGACAGGGACTGATACGCAGTATTTT.